The clone carrying this T cell receptor (beta chain) was observed a handful of times. There are 14 residues in the CDR3. Germline trimming cut 5 bases from V and 4 bases from J; bases unmatched to any gene: 4. The data belong to a study of T cells in Graves' hyperthyroidism and ophthalmopathy. Regions amplified from RNA transcripts were the TCR beta CDR3 regions. When the TCR CDR3 underwent first-round RT-PCR, the HTBI primer set was used. MiXCR, applied by TCRdb to the multiplex PCR reads, yields one record per CDR3 protein. The sample carries just over 550,000 distinct CDR3 sequences, under 60% recorded once.

Sequenced input: peripheral blood or thyroid tissue (not recorded which). The chain uses TRBV12-3 or TRBV12-4 and TRBJ1-2; TRBD1 aligns across 10 bases. The TCR originated in a young woman with Graves' hyperthyroidism. The CDR3 protein is CASSPGQGTYGYTF. The CDR3 nucleotides are TGTGCCAGCAGTCCGGGACAGGGGACCTATGGCTACACCTTC.